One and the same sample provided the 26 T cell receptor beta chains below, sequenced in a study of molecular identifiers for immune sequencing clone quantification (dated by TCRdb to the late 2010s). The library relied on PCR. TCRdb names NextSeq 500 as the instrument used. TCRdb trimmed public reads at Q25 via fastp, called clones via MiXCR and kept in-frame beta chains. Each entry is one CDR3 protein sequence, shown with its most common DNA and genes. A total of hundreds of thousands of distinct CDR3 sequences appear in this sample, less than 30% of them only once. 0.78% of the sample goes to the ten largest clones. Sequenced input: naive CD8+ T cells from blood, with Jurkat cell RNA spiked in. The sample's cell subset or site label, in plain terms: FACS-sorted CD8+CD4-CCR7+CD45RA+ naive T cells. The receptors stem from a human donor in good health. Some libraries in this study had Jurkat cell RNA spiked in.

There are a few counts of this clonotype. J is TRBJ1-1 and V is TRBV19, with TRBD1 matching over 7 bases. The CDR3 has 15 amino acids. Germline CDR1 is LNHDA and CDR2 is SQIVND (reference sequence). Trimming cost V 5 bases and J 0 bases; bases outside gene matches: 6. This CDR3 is CASSSSGTVNTEAFF. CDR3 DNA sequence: TGTGCCAGTAGTTCCTCCGGGACAGTGAACACTGAAGCTTTCTTT.

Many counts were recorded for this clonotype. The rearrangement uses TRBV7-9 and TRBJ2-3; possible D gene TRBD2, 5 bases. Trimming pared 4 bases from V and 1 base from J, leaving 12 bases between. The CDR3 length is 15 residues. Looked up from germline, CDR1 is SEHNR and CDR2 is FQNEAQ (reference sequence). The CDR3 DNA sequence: TGTGCCAGCAGCTCCGTTTGGGGAGGCACAGATACGCAGTATTTT. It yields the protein CASSSVWGGTDTQYF.

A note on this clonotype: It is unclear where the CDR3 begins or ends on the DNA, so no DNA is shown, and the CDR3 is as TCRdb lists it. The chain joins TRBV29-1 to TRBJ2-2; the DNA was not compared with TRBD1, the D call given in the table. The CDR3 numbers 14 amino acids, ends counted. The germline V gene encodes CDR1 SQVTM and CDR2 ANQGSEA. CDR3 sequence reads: CSVVVGLGAGELSF.

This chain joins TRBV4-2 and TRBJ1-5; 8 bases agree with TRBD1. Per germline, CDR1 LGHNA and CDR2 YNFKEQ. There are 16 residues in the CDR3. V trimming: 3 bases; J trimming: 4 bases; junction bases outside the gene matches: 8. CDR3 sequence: CASSQGTGGSNQPQHF. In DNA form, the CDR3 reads TGTGCCAGCAGCCAGGGAACAGGGGGGTCTAATCAGCCCCAGCATTTT.

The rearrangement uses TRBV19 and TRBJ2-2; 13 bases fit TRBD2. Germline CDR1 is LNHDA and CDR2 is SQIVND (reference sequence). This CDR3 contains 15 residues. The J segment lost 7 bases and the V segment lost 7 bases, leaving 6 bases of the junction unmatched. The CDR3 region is CASTRLAGGDGELFF. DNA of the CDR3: TGTGCCAGTACTCGACTAGCGGGAGGTGACGGGGAGCTGTTTTTT.

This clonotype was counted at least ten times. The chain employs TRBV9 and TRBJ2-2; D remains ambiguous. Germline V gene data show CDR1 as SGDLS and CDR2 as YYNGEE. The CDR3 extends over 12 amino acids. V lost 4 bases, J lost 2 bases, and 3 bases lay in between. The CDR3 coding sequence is TGTGCCAGCAGCCATAACACCGGGGAGCTGTTTTTT. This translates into CASSHNTGELFF.

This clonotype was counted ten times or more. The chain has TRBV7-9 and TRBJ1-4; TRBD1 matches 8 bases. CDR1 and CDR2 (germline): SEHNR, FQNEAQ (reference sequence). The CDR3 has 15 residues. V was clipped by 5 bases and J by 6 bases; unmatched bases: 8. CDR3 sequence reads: CASSNGQGIDEKLFF. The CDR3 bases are TGTGCCAGCAGCAACGGACAGGGTATTGATGAAAAACTGTTTTTT.

CDR3 nucleotide sequence: TGCAGTGCCCCCGGGACAGGGAGTTCTGGGGCCAACGTCCTGACTTTC. It yields the protein CSAPGTGSSGANVLTF. This chain uses TRBV20-1 with TRBJ2-6; 9 nucleotides line up with TRBD1. Germline V lookup: CDR1 DFQATT, CDR2 SNEGSKA (reference sequence). The CDR3 extends over 16 amino acids. With 6 bases clipped from V and 1 base from J, the junction kept 7 bases outside the gene matches.

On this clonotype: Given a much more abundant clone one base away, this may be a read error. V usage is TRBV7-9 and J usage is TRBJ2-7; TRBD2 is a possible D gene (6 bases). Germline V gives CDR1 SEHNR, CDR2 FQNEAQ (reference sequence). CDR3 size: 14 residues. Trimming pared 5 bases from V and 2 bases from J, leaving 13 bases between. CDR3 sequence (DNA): TGTGCCAGCAGCCATCTGGGACTGCCCTACGAGCAGTACTTC. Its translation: CASSHLGLPYEQYF.

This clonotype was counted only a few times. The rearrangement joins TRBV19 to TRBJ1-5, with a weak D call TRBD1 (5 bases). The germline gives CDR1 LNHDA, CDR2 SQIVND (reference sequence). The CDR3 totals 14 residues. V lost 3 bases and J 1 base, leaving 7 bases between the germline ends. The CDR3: CASSMGQSNQPQHF. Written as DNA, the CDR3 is TGTGCCAGTAGTATGGGGCAGAGCAATCAGCCCCAGCATTTT.

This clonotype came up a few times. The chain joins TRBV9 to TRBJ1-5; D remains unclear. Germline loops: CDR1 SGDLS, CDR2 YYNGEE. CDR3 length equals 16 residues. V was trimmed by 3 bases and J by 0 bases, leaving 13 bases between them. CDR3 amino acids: CASSARPGDSNQPQHF. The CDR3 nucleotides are TGTGCCAGCAGCGCCCGACCTGGTGATAGCAATCAGCCCCAGCATTTT. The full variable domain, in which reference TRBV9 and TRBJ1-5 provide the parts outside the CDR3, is DSGVTQTPKHLITATGQRVTLRCSPRSGDLSVYWYQQSLDQGLQFLIQYYNGEERAKGNILERFSAQQFPDLHSELNLSSLELGDSALYFCASSARPGDSNQPQHFGDGTRLSIL.

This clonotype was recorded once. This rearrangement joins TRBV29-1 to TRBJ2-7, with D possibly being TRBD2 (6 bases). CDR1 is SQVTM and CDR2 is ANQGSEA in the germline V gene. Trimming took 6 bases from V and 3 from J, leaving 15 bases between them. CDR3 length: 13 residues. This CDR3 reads CSVSRLGDYEQYF. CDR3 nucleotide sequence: TGCAGCGTATCCCGACTAGGGGACTACGAGCAGTACTTC.

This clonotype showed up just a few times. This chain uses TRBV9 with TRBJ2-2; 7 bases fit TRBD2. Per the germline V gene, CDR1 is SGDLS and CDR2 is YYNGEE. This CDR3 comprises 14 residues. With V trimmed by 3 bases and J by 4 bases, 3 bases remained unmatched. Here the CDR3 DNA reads TGTGCCAGCAGCGAGGGCGGGGGCACCGGGGAGCTGTTTTTT. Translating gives CASSEGGGTGELFF. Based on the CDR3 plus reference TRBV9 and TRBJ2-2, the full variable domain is DSGVTQTPKHLITATGQRVTLRCSPRSGDLSVYWYQQSLDQGLQFLIQYYNGEERAKGNILERFSAQQFPDLHSELNLSSLELGDSALYFCASSEGGGTGELFFGEGSRLTVL.

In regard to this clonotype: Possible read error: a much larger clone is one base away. The CDR3 nucleotides are TGCAGCGTCCGTGATTGGGCCCAAGAGACCCAGTACTTC. It yields the protein CSVRDWAQETQYF. V usage is TRBV29-1 and J usage is TRBJ2-5, with D unresolved. The CDR3 extends over 13 amino acids. Germline CDR1 and CDR2: SQVTM and ANQGSEA. Trimming left V 6 bases short and J 1 base short, with 12 bases between.

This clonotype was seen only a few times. For the CDR3, the DNA is TGCGCCAGCAGCCAAGTTTGGGGGCCGGTGAACACTGAAGCTTTCTTT. Its protein product is CASSQVWGPVNTEAFF. The rearrangement links TRBV4-1 to TRBJ1-1, with D perhaps TRBD1 (6 bases). The V and J ends lost 1 base and 0 bases respectively, with 12 bases between them. There are 16 residues in the CDR3. The germline V gene has CDR1 MGHRA and CDR2 YSYEKL.

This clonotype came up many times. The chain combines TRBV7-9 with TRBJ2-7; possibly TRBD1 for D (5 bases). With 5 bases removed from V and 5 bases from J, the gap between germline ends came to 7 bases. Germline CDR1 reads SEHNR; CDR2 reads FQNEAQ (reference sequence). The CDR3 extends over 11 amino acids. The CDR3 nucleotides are TGTGCCAGCAGCAGGGGCCACGAGCAGTACTTC. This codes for CASSRGHEQYF.

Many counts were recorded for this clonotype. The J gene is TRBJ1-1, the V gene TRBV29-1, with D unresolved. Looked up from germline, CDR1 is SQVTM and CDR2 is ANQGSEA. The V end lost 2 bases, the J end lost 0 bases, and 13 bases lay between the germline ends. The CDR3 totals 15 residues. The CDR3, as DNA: TGCAGCGTTGAACGGGCATCTGACATGAACACTGAAGCTTTCTTT. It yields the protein CSVERASDMNTEAFF.

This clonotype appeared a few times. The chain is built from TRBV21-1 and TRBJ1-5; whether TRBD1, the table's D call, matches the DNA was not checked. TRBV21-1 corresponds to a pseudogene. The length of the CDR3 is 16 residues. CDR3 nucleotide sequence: TGTGCCAGCAGCAAAAACGTACAGGAAGGCAATCAGCCCCAGCATTTT. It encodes CASSKNVQEGNQPQHF.

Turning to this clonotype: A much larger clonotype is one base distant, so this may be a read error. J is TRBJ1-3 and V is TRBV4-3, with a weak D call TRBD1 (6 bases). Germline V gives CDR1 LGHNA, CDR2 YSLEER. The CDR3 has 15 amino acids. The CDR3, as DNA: TGCGCCAGCAGCCAAGTTCCGGGGGCTGGAAACACCATGTATTTT. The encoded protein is CASSQVPGAGNTMYF.

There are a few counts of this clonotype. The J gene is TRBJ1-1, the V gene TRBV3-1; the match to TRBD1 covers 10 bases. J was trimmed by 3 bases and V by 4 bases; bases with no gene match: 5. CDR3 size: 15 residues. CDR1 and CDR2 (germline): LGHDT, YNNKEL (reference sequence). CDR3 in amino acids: CASSPRTGGDTEAFF. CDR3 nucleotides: TGTGCCAGCAGCCCCCGGACAGGGGGAGACACTGAAGCTTTCTTT. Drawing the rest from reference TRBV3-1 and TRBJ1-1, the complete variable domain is DTAVSQTPKYLVTQMGNDKSIKCEQNLGHDTMYWYKQDSKKFLKIMFSYNNKELIINETVPNRFSPKSPDKAHLNLHINSLELGDSAVYFCASSPRTGGDTEAFFGQGTRLTVV.

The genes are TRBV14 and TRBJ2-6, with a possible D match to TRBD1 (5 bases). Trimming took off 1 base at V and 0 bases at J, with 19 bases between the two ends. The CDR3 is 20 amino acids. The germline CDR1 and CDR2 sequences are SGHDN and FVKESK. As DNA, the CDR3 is TGTGCCAGCAGCCAAGCAAAGGGCAGGGCAGGGCTCTCTGGGGCCAACGTCCTGACTTTC. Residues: CASSQAKGRAGLSGANVLTF.

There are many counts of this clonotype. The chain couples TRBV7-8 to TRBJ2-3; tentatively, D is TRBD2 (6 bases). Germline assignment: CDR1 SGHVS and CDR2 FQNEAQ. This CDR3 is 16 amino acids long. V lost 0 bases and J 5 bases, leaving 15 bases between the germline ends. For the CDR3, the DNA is TGTGCCAGCAGCTTAGCGGGGGGATCCGATGGAGATACGCAGTATTTT. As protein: CASSLAGGSDGDTQYF.

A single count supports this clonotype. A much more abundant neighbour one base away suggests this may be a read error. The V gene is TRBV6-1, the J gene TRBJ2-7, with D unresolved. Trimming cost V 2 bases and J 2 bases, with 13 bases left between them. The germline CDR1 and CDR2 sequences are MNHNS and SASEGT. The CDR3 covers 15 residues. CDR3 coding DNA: TGTGCCAGCAGTGAAACATCAAGACAAGCCTACGAGCAGTACTTC. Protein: CASSETSRQAYEQYF.

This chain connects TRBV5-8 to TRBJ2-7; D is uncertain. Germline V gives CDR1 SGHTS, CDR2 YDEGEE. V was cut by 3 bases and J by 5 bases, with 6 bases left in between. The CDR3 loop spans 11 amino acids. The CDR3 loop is CASSWINEQYF. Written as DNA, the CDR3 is TGTGCCAGCAGCTGGATTAACGAGCAGTACTTC.

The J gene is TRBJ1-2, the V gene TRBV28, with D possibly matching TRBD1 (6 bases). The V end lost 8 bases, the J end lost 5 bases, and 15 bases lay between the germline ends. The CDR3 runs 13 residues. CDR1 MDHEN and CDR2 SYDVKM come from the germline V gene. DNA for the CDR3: TGTGCCAGCCGGGGGGGCGTTGAGTATGGCTACACCTTC. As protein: CASRGGVEYGYTF.

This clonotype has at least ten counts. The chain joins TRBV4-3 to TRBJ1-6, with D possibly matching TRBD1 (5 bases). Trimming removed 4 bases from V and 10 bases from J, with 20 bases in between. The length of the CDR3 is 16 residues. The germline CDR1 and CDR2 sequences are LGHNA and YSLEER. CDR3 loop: CASSLHVGGMSSPLHF. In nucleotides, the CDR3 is TGCGCCAGCAGCCTCCACGTCGGGGGAATGAGCTCACCCCTCCACTTT.